The 30 T cell receptor beta chains listed next were all sequenced from one sample in a study of response to subunit inactivated influenza vaccine. TCRdb fed the RT-PCR reads into MiXCR, producing one record per CDR3 protein. The repertoire holds around 480,000 distinct CDR3 sequences, with roughly 11% as singletons. This material consisted of PBMCs from blood, taken about 40 days after vaccination. The receptors come from a man aged 50 to 59 who received an inactivated influenza vaccine.

The chain carries TRBV5-5 and TRBJ2-7, with D perhaps TRBD2 (6 bases). Germline loops: CDR1 SGHKS, CDR2 YYEKEE (reference sequence). The V and J ends lost 4 bases and 12 bases respectively, with 20 bases between them. This CDR3 contains 13 residues. The CDR3 sequence: CASSPEEGRRGYF. In DNA form, the CDR3 reads TGTGCCAGCAGCCCTGAGGAAGGACGGAGGGGGTACTTC.

The CDR3 DNA reads TGCAGTGCTAGAATTGGAGGGGTGGACATTCAGTACTTC. Translated, it gives CSARIGGVDIQYF. V and J are TRBV20-1 and TRBJ2-4; a weak D match, TRBD2 (6 bases). Looked up from germline, CDR1 is DFQATT and CDR2 is SNEGSKA (reference sequence). V dropped 2 bases and J dropped 8 bases, with 13 bases sitting between them. CDR3 length: 13 residues.

The chain couples TRBV5-1 to TRBJ2-5; the match to TRBD1 covers 8 bases. The germline CDR1 and CDR2 sequences are SGHRS and YFSETQ. This CDR3 has 16 amino acids. Trimming at V came to 5 bases and at J to 2 bases, leaving 11 bases not matched to a gene. CDR3 sequence: CASRQYLDRAQETQYF. CDR3 nucleotides: TGCGCCAGCAGACAATATTTGGACAGGGCGCAAGAGACCCAGTACTTC.

In this sample, this clonotype turned up a few times. The V call is TRBV29-1, the J call TRBJ2-2, with D unclear. V was trimmed by 2 bases and J by 7 bases, leaving 14 bases between them. This CDR3 is 14 amino acids long. The germline gives CDR1 SQVTM, CDR2 ANQGSEA. The DNA for the CDR3 is TGCAGCGTTGAAAGAGACGGCGTTGGCGGGGAGCTGTTTTTT. Amino acids: CSVERDGVGGELFF.

This clonotype showed up just a few times. This chain joins TRBV30 and TRBJ1-2; 9 nucleotides agree with TRBD1. CDR1 and CDR2 (germline): GTSNPN, SVGIG (reference sequence). Trimming removed 4 bases from V and 5 bases from J; junction bases left unmatched: 8. The CDR3 spans 14 residues. The CDR3 loop is CAWTGQGLGYGYTF. DNA for the CDR3: TGTGCCTGGACCGGACAGGGGCTGGGGTATGGCTACACCTTC. The full variable domain, rest sourced from reference TRBV30 and TRBJ1-2, is SQTIHQWPATLVQPVGSPLSLECTVEGTSNPNLYWYRQAAGRGLQLLFYSVGIGQISSEVPQNLSASRPQDRQFILSSKKLLLSDSGFYLCAWTGQGLGYGYTFGSGTRLTVV.

This clonotype was observed a few times. The gene calls are TRBV20-1 and TRBJ2-7; possibly TRBD2 for D (5 bases). The CDR3 consists of 13 residues. V lost 3 bases and J lost 7, with 16 bases in between. Germline V lookup: CDR1 DFQATT, CDR2 SNEGSKA (reference sequence). CDR3 residues: CSARPFRSGEQYF. CDR3 DNA: TGCAGTGCTAGGCCATTCCGGTCGGGAGAGCAGTACTTC.

This clonotype has more than one count but fewer than ten. The CDR3 nucleotides are TGCGCCAGCAGCCGCGGGACTAAGGGACACACCGGGGAGCTGTTTTTT. Its translation is CASSRGTKGHTGELFF. The rearrangement uses TRBV4-1 and TRBJ2-2, with 7 bases matching TRBD2. CDR3 length equals 16 residues. V gave up 4 bases and J gave up 3 bases; unmatched junction bases: 8. Germline V gives CDR1 MGHRA, CDR2 YSYEKL.

The V and J genes are TRBV4-1 and TRBJ2-7, with D possibly being TRBD1 (5 bases). V lost 1 base and J lost 2, with 15 bases in between. The CDR3 runs 16 residues. The V gene's germline CDR1 is MGHRA and CDR2 YSYEKL. The CDR3 sequence is CASSQVMRQSTYEQYF. In DNA form, the CDR3 reads TGCGCCAGCAGCCAAGTAATGAGACAGAGCACCTACGAGCAGTACTTC.

This clonotype was picked up a small number of times. The chain links TRBV7-2 to TRBJ2-5; 8 positions match TRBD1. Unmatched junction bases numbered 11, after V lost 4 bases and J lost 4 bases. Germline values: CDR1 SGHTA, CDR2 FQGNSA. The CDR3 extends over 16 amino acids. The CDR3 DNA sequence: TGTGCCAGCAGCTCTCACGGACAGGGAATAGGAGAGACCCAGTACTTC. Its translation is CASSSHGQGIGETQYF.

This clonotype was counted only a few times. The gene calls are TRBV12-3 or TRBV12-4 and TRBJ2-1, with 8 bases fitting TRBD1. This CDR3 comprises 13 residues. V was clipped by 6 bases and J by 16 bases; unmatched bases: 14. For the CDR3, the DNA is TGTGCCAGCAGACCTACCCAGGGGGCTTTGATATTCTTC. It yields the protein CASRPTQGALIFF.

This clonotype was seen more than once but under ten times. This chain connects TRBV7-9 to TRBJ2-7, with TRBD2 as a possible D gene (7 bases). This CDR3 spans 13 amino acids. The V end lost 5 bases, the J end lost 6 bases, and 14 bases lay between the germline ends. Germline CDR1 SEHNR, CDR2 FQNEAQ (reference sequence). In DNA, the CDR3 is TGTGCCAGCAGCCCCCAGAGGGGGGGCGAGCAGTACTTC. Translation gives CASSPQRGGEQYF.

This clonotype was seen a few times. The chain joins TRBV6-5 to TRBJ1-6, with a weak D call TRBD1 (5 bases). The CDR3 loop spans 15 amino acids. V was trimmed by 2 bases and J by 9 bases, leaving 14 bases between them. Germline lookup yields CDR1 MNHEY and CDR2 SVGAGI. CDR3 coding DNA: TGTGCCAGCAGTTACGAGGGGACGGCCGGTTCACCCCTCCACTTT. Amino acids: CASSYEGTAGSPLHF.

The chain uses TRBV12-3 or TRBV12-4 and TRBJ2-7; D possibly corresponds to TRBD1 (5 bases). V gave up 4 bases and J gave up 1 base, with 14 bases separating them. The CDR3 has 15 residues. The CDR3 reads CASSYTFTGSYEQYF. CDR3 DNA: TGTGCCAGCAGTTACACATTCACAGGATCCTACGAGCAGTACTTC.

Worth noting for this clonotype: This may be a read error, as it is one base from a much larger clone. The chain recombines TRBV13 with TRBJ2-3; 14 nucleotides agree with TRBD2. The CDR3 totals 19 residues. Germline V gene lookup returns CDR1 PRHDT and CDR2 FYEKMQ (reference sequence). The V and J ends lost 5 bases and 5 bases, in that order; junction bases with no gene match: 15. This chain's CDR3 is CASSGLAGGSSLSLDTQYF. The CDR3, as DNA: TGTGCCAGCAGCGGACTAGCGGGGGGCTCCTCCCTCTCACTAGATACGCAGTATTTT. Variable domain in full (rest from reference TRBV13 and TRBJ2-3): AAGVIQSPRHLIKEKRETATLKCYPIPRHDTVYWYQQGPGQDPQFLISFYEKMQSDKGSIPDRFSAQQFSDYHSELNMSSLELGDSALYFCASSGLAGGSSLSLDTQYFGPGTRLTVL.

This chain uses TRBV7-8 with TRBJ2-7; 10 bases match TRBD1. This CDR3 is built from 14 residues. Germline V gene data show CDR1 as SGHVS and CDR2 as FQNEAQ. The V gene end was trimmed by 3 bases and the J gene end by 6 bases; junction bases not matched to a gene: 5. The chain's CDR3 is CASSLFDRGLEQYF. The DNA for the CDR3 is TGTGCCAGCAGCTTGTTTGACAGGGGGCTCGAGCAGTACTTC.

The sample holds many counts of this clonotype. This sequence joins TRBV5-6 and TRBJ1-5; D not resolved. Trimming removed 3 bases at V and 7 bases at J, with 11 bases between. The length of the CDR3 is 13 residues. Germline V gives CDR1 SGHDT, CDR2 YYEEEE. The CDR3 DNA reads as TGTGCCAGCAGCTGGGCAGGAGGGCAGCCCCAGCATTTT. As protein: CASSWAGGQPQHF.

This clonotype was found many times. The V call is TRBV5-1, the J call TRBJ2-3; 12 bases match TRBD2. With 4 bases clipped from V and 4 bases from J, the junction kept 10 bases outside the gene matches. This CDR3 region has 17 residues. Germline CDR1 reads SGHRS; CDR2 reads YFSETQ. In nucleotides, the CDR3 is TGCGCCAGCAGCCTTACCTCTAGCGGGGGGGCACCAGATACGCAGTATTTT. It yields the protein CASSLTSSGGAPDTQYF.

This clonotype was recorded many times. The chain links TRBV5-1 to TRBJ2-3; D ambiguous. Germline lookup yields CDR1 SGHRS and CDR2 YFSETQ. V lost 4 bases and J lost 3, with 6 bases in between. The CDR3 consists of 12 residues. The DNA of the CDR3 is TGCGCCAGCAGCACCAAAACAGATACGCAGTATTTT. This translates into CASSTKTDTQYF.

This clonotype has ten or more counts. The chain couples TRBV12-3 or TRBV12-4 to TRBJ2-7; D unresolved. Trimming took off 4 bases at V and 3 bases at J, with 13 bases between the two ends. This CDR3 is 14 amino acids long. CDR3 residues: CASSYPAKHYEQYF. The CDR3 DNA is TGTGCCAGCAGTTATCCGGCAAAACACTACGAGCAGTACTTC.

This clonotype turned up a few times. This sequence joins TRBV7-9 and TRBJ2-7; no firm D call. Per germline, CDR1 SEHNR and CDR2 FQNEAQ (reference sequence). Trimming pared 1 base from V and 3 bases from J, leaving 13 bases between. This CDR3 has 15 amino acids. The CDR3 bases are TGTGCCAGCAGCTTAGGGGCAGCTTCTGGCTACGAGCAGTACTTC. Protein product: CASSLGAASGYEQYF.

This clonotype occurred a few times. The V gene is TRBV3-1, the J gene TRBJ1-2; D uncertain. The CDR3 sequence is 13 residues long. Germline V gene lookup returns CDR1 LGHDT and CDR2 YNNKEL (reference sequence). Trimming shortened V by 3 bases and J by 8 bases, and 13 bases separated the two germline ends. CDR3 DNA: TGTGCCAGCAGCCAGGGCCAATTGCAGGGCTACACCTTC. Translated, it gives CASSQGQLQGYTF.

Many counts were recorded for this clonotype. CDR3 nucleotides: TGTGCCAGCAGCTTAACAGCGGGAGGGAAGGAGACCCAGTACTTC. Translated, it gives CASSLTAGGKETQYF. This chain uses TRBV7-6 with TRBJ2-5; 10 bases are a match to TRBD2. With V trimmed by 2 bases and J by 5 bases, 5 bases remained unmatched. The CDR3 has 15 residues. Germline V gene data show CDR1 as SGHVS and CDR2 as FNYEAQ.

CDR3 region: CASSVTGTSNQPQHF. The DNA of the CDR3 is TGTGCCAGCAGTGTGACAGGGACTAGCAATCAGCCCCAGCATTTT. The gene calls are TRBV6-1 and TRBJ1-5; 7 bases map to TRBD1. J was trimmed by 0 bases and V by 4 bases; bases with no gene match: 3. CDR1 and CDR2 (germline): MNHNS, SASEGT. The CDR3 loop spans 15 amino acids.

The chain couples TRBV20-1 to TRBJ2-1; 7 nucleotides align to TRBD2. This CDR3 spans 17 amino acids. The V gene end was trimmed by 5 bases and the J gene end by 0 bases; junction bases not matched to a gene: 13. CDR1 is DFQATT, CDR2 SNEGSKA, per germline (reference sequence). DNA for the CDR3: TGCAGTGCTCCGGGGACTAATTCGAGGGGCTCCTACAATGAGCAGTTCTTC. This encodes CSAPGTNSRGSYNEQFF.

As concerns this clonotype: No conserved phenylalanine or tryptophan is present at the end of the CDR3, so a read error is the likely explanation. The J gene is TRBJ2-3, the V gene TRBV5-1, with D hard to call. CDR3 length: 15 residues. From germline, CDR1 is SGHRS and CDR2 YFSETQ. The V and J ends lost 4 bases and 7 bases respectively, with 19 bases between them. DNA for the CDR3: TGCGCCAGCAGCCCTGGCGGAAGGGTTGGGAATACGCAGTATTAT. It is translated as CASSPGGRVGNTQYY.

This chain links TRBV20-1 with TRBJ2-7; maybe TRBD1 (7 bases). The CDR3 covers 14 residues. Trimming pared 3 bases from V and 6 bases from J, leaving 18 bases between. Germline CDR1 reads DFQATT; CDR2 reads SNEGSKA (reference sequence). DNA of the CDR3: TGCAGTGCTAGCGGAGGGGGCGTAGGAGGCGAGCAGTACTTC. Translation: CSASGGGVGGEQYF.

This clonotype turned up a few times. The chain has TRBV7-9 and TRBJ2-7; TRBD2 aligns across 8 bases. This CDR3 spans 16 amino acids. Germline CDR1 SEHNR, CDR2 FQNEAQ (reference sequence). Losses at the gene ends were 5 bases for V and 3 bases for J; bases not matched to a gene: 12. The CDR3 DNA reads as TGTGCCAGCAGCCCGCGTACTAGCGGTAAAATCTACGAGCAGTACTTC. Amino acids: CASSPRTSGKIYEQYF.

This clonotype was seen ten or more times. This chain uses TRBV20-1 with TRBJ2-1, with TRBD2 matching over 10 bases. CDR3 length: 16 residues. CDR1 and CDR2 (germline): DFQATT, SNEGSKA (reference sequence). V lost 3 bases to trimming and J lost 7 bases; unmatched junction nucleotides: 12. In nucleotides, the CDR3 is TGCAGTGCTAGTAGGGAAGCGGGGGGGCTGTGGAATGAGCAGTTCTTC. Translated: CSASREAGGLWNEQFF.

This clonotype was detected a few times. The genes are TRBV7-9 and TRBJ2-3; possible D gene TRBD2, 5 bases. V shed 0 bases and J shed 6 bases, with 10 bases lying between them. The CDR3 totals 14 residues. The germline CDR1 and CDR2 sequences are SEHNR and FQNEAQ (reference sequence). CDR3 loop: CASSLAGAADTQYF. In DNA form, the CDR3 reads TGTGCCAGCAGCTTAGCGGGAGCTGCGGATACGCAGTATTTT.

V is TRBV20-1 and J is TRBJ1-1; 8 bases align to TRBD1. V lost 3 bases, J lost 3 bases, and 15 bases stayed unmatched. This CDR3 comprises 17 residues. The germline CDR1 and CDR2 sequences are DFQATT and SNEGSKA (reference sequence). The CDR3 is CSARGQERLQRDTEAFF. The CDR3 region has the DNA TGCAGTGCTAGGGGACAGGAACGCCTCCAAAGGGACACTGAAGCTTTCTTT.